This T cell receptor beta chain was observed in a study of spatial heterogeneity in lung cancer. Time point specified: sample taken at primary tumor resection. Sequencing covered unsorted whole RNA taken from tumor, nontumor lung or frozen PBMC. This clonotype was found many times. TCRdb re-called the 5' RACE reads through MiXCR, storing one row per CDR3 protein. There are about 48,000 distinct CDR3 sequences in the sample; about 5.8% occur only once, and roughly 11% lies in the top ten. The V end was cut by 5 bases, the J end by 0 bases, with 2 bases between. CDR3 size: 12 residues. Germline-derived CDR1 and CDR2 are MNHEY and SVGEGT.

The chain uses TRBV6-2 or TRBV6-3 and TRBJ1-5; D is unclear. The source is a male donor with early-stage non-small cell lung cancer. The sample was PBMCs, taken at surgery. The CDR3 here is CASSDSNQPQHF. The CDR3 nucleotides are TGTGCCAGCAGTGATAGCAATCAGCCCCAGCATTTT.